This TCR beta chain was captured in a study of T cell responses to AZD1222 COVID-19 vaccine. Whole-study context: Pooled samples include second doses given at about 4 or 12 weeks.

Per germline, CDR1 LNHNV and CDR2 YYDKDF (reference sequence). The V gene end was trimmed by 1 base and the J gene end by 0 bases; junction bases not matched to a gene: 3. There are 16 residues in the CDR3. Sequencing was performed with immunoSEQ multiplex PCR; in TCRdb, only in-frame clones are kept and a portion is missing. Among 120,000 or so clones listed, about 88% were seen once. Study-level findings and limits: Repertoire sampling was restricted to post-peak T cell response timepoints. Seropositive at baseline were only a handful of AZD1222 recipients. Donors in the cohort were predominantly white British and more often female, and clonal diversity was possibly underestimated.

About this clone itself: Its antigen is as yet unknown.

This sample comprised peripheral blood, obtained on day 0 of AZD1222 vaccination. This receptor was obtained from an adult in good health. The V call is TRBV15, the J call TRBJ2-4, with TRBD2 matching 7 bases. CDR3 nucleotide sequence: TGTGCCACCAGCAGAGGGGACTATCTAGCCAAAAACATTCAGTACTTC. Amino acid sequence: CATSRGDYLAKNIQYF.